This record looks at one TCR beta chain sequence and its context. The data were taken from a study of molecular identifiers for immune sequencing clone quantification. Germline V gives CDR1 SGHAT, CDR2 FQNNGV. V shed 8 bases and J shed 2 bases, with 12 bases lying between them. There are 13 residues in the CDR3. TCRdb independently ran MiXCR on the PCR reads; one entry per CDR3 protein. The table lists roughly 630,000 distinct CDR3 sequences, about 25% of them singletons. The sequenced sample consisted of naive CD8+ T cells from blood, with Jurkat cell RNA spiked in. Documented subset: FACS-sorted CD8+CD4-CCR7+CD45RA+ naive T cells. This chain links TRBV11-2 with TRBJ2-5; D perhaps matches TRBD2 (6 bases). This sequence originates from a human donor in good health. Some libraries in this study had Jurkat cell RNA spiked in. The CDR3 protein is CASEPGTQETQYF. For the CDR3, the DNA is TGTGCCAGCGAACCCGGGACTCAAGAGACCCAGTACTTC. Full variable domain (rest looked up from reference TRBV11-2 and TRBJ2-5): EAGVAQSPRYKIIEKRQSVAFWCNPISGHATLYWYQQILGQGPKLLIQFQNNGVVDDSQLPKDRFSAERLKGVDSTLKIQPAKLEDSAVYLCASEPGTQETQYFGPGTRLLVL.